The 18 T cell receptor beta chains below come from one sample, sequenced in a study of blood T cell repertoires in COVID-19. Profiling relied on immunoSEQ multiplex PCR, and the TCRdb table lists in-frame clones only, not all of them. The table has around 50,000 clones, 86% seen once. Sequenced input: peripheral blood. The receptor set was obtained from a man in his 60s with active or convalescent COVID-19.

The chain recombines TRBV29-1 with TRBJ2-4; 10 nucleotides align to TRBD1. The CDR3 has 12 amino acids. Germline trimming cut 6 bases from V and 5 bases from J; bases unmatched to any gene: 1. In germline, CDR1 is SQVTM, CDR2 ANQGSEA. The CDR3 DNA is TGCAGCGTGGGGACAGGGGAAAACATTCAGTACTTC. It specifies CSVGTGENIQYF.

This sequence joins TRBV10-3 and TRBJ1-6; perhaps TRBD1 as D (6 bases). V lost 0 bases and J 10 bases, leaving 16 bases between the germline ends. CDR1 ENHRY and CDR2 SYGVKD come from the germline V gene. The CDR3 sequence is 16 residues long. The DNA for the CDR3 is TGTGCCATCAGTGAGTCGGTCTCAGGGGATATCTCACCCCTCCACTTT. It is translated as CAISESVSGDISPLHF.

The chain couples TRBV6-2 or TRBV6-3 to TRBJ1-2; D gene ambiguous. Germline CDR1 MNHEY, CDR2 SVGEGT. Trimming pared 6 bases from V and 4 bases from J, leaving 9 bases between. The CDR3 totals 12 residues. The DNA of the CDR3 is TGTGCCAGCAGCCCCCTCCCCTATGGCTACACCTTC. Its translation: CASSPLPYGYTF.

This chain links TRBV6-5 with TRBJ1-2; 9 nucleotides line up with TRBD1. Germline V gene lookup returns CDR1 MNHEY and CDR2 SVGAGI. The CDR3 length is 15 residues. V lost 5 bases, J lost 6 bases, and 10 bases stayed unmatched. The CDR3: CASSRTLTGGNGYTF. The DNA of the CDR3 is TGTGCCAGCAGTCGAACCCTGACAGGGGGTAATGGCTACACCTTC.

The CDR3 sequence: CAIQPTGASEKLFF. CDR3 bases: TGTGCCATCCAACCCACAGGGGCAAGTGAAAAACTGTTTTTT. The V call is TRBV28, the J call TRBJ1-4; TRBD1 matches 7 bases. Germline V gene lookup returns CDR1 MDHEN and CDR2 SYDVKM. After removal of 10 bases from V and 7 bases from J, the junction contained 12 bases not matched to a gene. The CDR3 runs to 14 residues.

On this clone: Distinct nucleotide sequences in the sample also encode this CDR3. The rearrangement links TRBV4-1 to TRBJ1-2; 8 nucleotides match TRBD1. After removal of 4 bases from V and 10 bases from J, the junction contained 14 bases not matched to a gene. Looked up from germline, CDR1 is MGHRA and CDR2 is YSYEKL. This CDR3 region has 15 residues. The CDR3 nucleotides read TGCGCCAGCAGCCGCGGAAGTGACAGGGGTCCCGACTACACCTTC. The encoded protein is CASSRGSDRGPDYTF.

This clone is a singleton in its sample. V gene TRBV2 combines with J gene TRBJ2-1, with D possibly being TRBD1 (6 bases). V was trimmed by 8 bases and J by 4 bases, leaving 12 bases between them. Germline assignment: CDR1 SNHLY and CDR2 FYNNEI. The CDR3 totals 13 residues. The chain's CDR3 is CASVRDRYNEQFF. The CDR3 DNA reads as TGTGCCAGCGTGAGAGACAGGTACAATGAGCAGTTCTTC.

V usage is TRBV27 and J usage is TRBJ2-7; D is uncertain. This CDR3 has 13 residues. The germline CDR1 and CDR2 sequences are MNHEY and SMNVEV (reference sequence). V was clipped by 2 bases and J by 1 base, with 6 bases between them. CDR3 nucleotide sequence: TGTGCCAGCAGTTTAGCACAGTCCTACGAGCAGTACTTC. Residues: CASSLAQSYEQYF.

The J gene is TRBJ1-2, the V gene TRBV28; 10 nucleotides line up with TRBD1. Germline assignment: CDR1 MDHEN and CDR2 SYDVKM. Germline trimming cut 3 bases from V and 4 bases from J; bases unmatched to any gene: 5. The CDR3 contains 15 residues. The CDR3 region has the DNA TGTGCCAGCAGTTTGGGGACAGGGGTGGGCTATGGCTACACCTTC. It is translated as CASSLGTGVGYGYTF.

The rearrangement links TRBV7-2 to TRBJ2-7; 8 bases align to TRBD1. This CDR3 region has 14 residues. Germline V gene data show CDR1 as SGHTA and CDR2 as FQGNSA. The V and J ends lost 3 bases and 2 bases, in that order; junction bases with no gene match: 3. CDR3 amino acids: CASSLTGDPYEQYF. The CDR3 DNA reads as TGTGCCAGCAGCTTGACAGGGGACCCCTACGAGCAGTACTTC.

This chain connects TRBV7-2 to TRBJ2-3; TRBD2 matches 7 bases. Germline CDR1 reads SGHTA; CDR2 reads FQGNSA. The CDR3 length is 16 residues. The ends lost 5 bases at V and 0 bases at J; junction bases unmatched: 8. The DNA of the CDR3 is TGTGCCAGCAGCCTTCGGCGGGGGTATAGCACAGATACGCAGTATTTT. This gives the protein CASSLRRGYSTDTQYF.

This sequence joins TRBV10-3 and TRBJ2-5, with 11 bases lining up with TRBD1. Trimming took 10 bases from V and 4 from J; bases not matched to a gene: 5. Germline CDR1 and CDR2: ENHRY and SYGVKD. The CDR3 loop spans 13 amino acids. The CDR3 is CASGTGGRETQYF. The CDR3 DNA sequence: TGTGCCAGCGGGACAGGGGGACGAGAGACCCAGTACTTC.

This clone was seen a few times. The chain links TRBV6-6 to TRBJ2-1; 14 nucleotides align to TRBD2. CDR3 length equals 16 residues. The germline V gene encodes CDR1 MNHNY and CDR2 SVGAGI (reference sequence). The J segment lost 7 bases and the V segment lost 4 bases, leaving 6 bases of the junction unmatched. This CDR3 is CASSSRLAGGRNEQFF. DNA for the CDR3: TGTGCCAGCAGTTCCAGACTAGCGGGGGGGCGAAATGAGCAGTTCTTC.

V usage is TRBV4-3 and J usage is TRBJ1-3; D might be TRBD1 (5 bases). The germline V gene has CDR1 LGHNA and CDR2 YSLEER. This CDR3 comprises 15 residues. The V end was cut by 0 bases, the J end by 1 base, with 7 bases between. This chain's CDR3 is CASSQDRVSGNTIYF. The CDR3 nucleotides are TGCGCCAGCAGCCAAGACAGGGTTTCTGGAAACACCATATATTTT.

The rearrangement links TRBV28 to TRBJ2-3, with TRBD2 matching 13 bases. The CDR3 is 18 amino acids. V lost 9 bases and J lost 1; bases outside the gene matches: 13. Germline loops: CDR1 MDHEN, CDR2 SYDVKM. As DNA, the CDR3 is TGTGCCAGTAGAGGGGGACTAGCGGGGAAAAGGGGCACAGATACGCAGTATTTT. Its translation: CASRGGLAGKRGTDTQYF.

The chain employs TRBV7-3 and TRBJ2-3; TRBD2 aligns across 8 bases. This CDR3 is built from 15 residues. Germline CDR1 reads SGHTA; CDR2 reads FQGTGA. The ends lost 3 bases at V and 1 base at J; junction bases unmatched: 3. This CDR3 is CASSFSTSGTDTQYF. The CDR3 coding sequence is TGTGCCAGCAGCTTCTCGACTAGCGGCACAGATACGCAGTATTTT.

The chain carries TRBV2 and TRBJ2-5, with D perhaps TRBD2 (5 bases). This CDR3 comprises 12 residues. Germline lookup yields CDR1 SNHLY and CDR2 FYNNEI. Trimming removed 6 bases from V and 0 bases from J, with 5 bases in between. The CDR3 DNA reads TGTGCCAGCAGGGACTACCAAGAGACCCAGTACTTC. Translation: CASRDYQETQYF.

The CDR3 loop is CASETGDQPQHF. The CDR3 nucleotides read TGTGCCAGCGAGACAGGGGATCAGCCCCAGCATTTT. The chain is built from TRBV6-5 and TRBJ1-5, with 8 nucleotides matching TRBD1. V trimming: 8 bases; J trimming: 5 bases; junction bases outside the gene matches: 2. This CDR3 has 12 residues. Germline V gene sequence: CDR1 MNHEY, CDR2 SVGAGI.